A selection of T cell receptor beta chains follows, all from one sample in a study of blood T cell repertoires in COVID-19. Clones were sequenced by immunoSEQ multiplex PCR, and TCRdb holds only the in-frame ones, with some missing. In the table there are fewer than 200,000 clones, 70% to 90% of which are singletons. The sample taken for sequencing was peripheral blood. These receptors all come from a man in his forties who had recovered from COVID-19. Each CDR3 is given with its conserved first and last residue. The D gene is left open where the match is weak. Clone size is stated in some rows and not others, as once, few, many or a class when expanded.

abundance | j_gene | d_gene | v_gene | CDR3nt | CDR3aa
NA | TRBJ2-3 | NA | TRBV6-2/TRBV6-3 | TGTGCCAGCAGTAAACAGGGAGAAGCAGATACGCAGTATTTT | CASSKQGEADTQYF
NA | TRBJ2-7 | TRBD1 | TRBV28 | TGTGCCAGCAGCTTGCCCGGGACAGGGTCTCTTAGCTCCTACGAGCAGTACTTC | CASSLPGTGSLSSYEQYF
NA | TRBJ2-7 | TRBD1 | TRBV6-5 | TGTGCCAGCAGTAGACAGGGGCGGTACGAGCAGTACTTC | CASSRQGRYEQYF
NA | TRBJ2-7 | TRBD2 | TRBV28 | TGTGCCAGCAGACCAATGACTAGCGGGGGCTACGAGCAGTACTTC | CASRPMTSGGYEQYF
NA | TRBJ2-3 | NA | TRBV7-3 | TGTGCCAGCAGCCAGCGTAGCACAGATACGCAGTATTTT | CASSQRSTDTQYF
few | TRBJ1-6 | NA | TRBV2 | TGTGCCAGCAGAACGGAGAGAGGGAATTCACCCCTCCACTTT | CASRTERGNSPLHF
few | TRBJ1-6 | NA | TRBV4-2 | TGTGCCAGCAGCCAAGATGGGGGGGTGAATTCACCCCTCCACTTT | CASSQDGGVNSPLHF
NA | TRBJ2-7 | TRBD2 | TRBV5-1 | TGCGCCAGCAGCTCTGGGGGGGAAGGCGAGCAGTACTTC | CASSSGGEGEQYF
once | TRBJ1-5 | NA | TRBV6-2/TRBV6-3 | TGTGCCAGCAGTTACTCGATGGGGGCTGGTCAGCCCCAGCATTTT | CASSYSMGAGQPQHF
NA | TRBJ1-1 | TRBD1 | TRBV12-5 | TGTGCTAGTGGTTTGCCAACCGGGACAGGGGTCCCCCTCCCTGAAGCTTTCTTT | CASGLPTGTGVPLPEAFF
NA | TRBJ1-4 | TRBD1 | TRBV19 | TGTGCCAGTAGTATCAACAGGGGGCGCTCATCGGGATATGAAAAACTGTTTTTT | CASSINRGRSSGYEKLFF
few | TRBJ2-7 | NA | TRBV5-6 | TGTGCCAGCAGCCCATTGGGGGCAGGCTCCTACGAGCAGTACTTC | CASSPLGAGSYEQYF
NA | TRBJ2-7 | TRBD1 | TRBV3-1/TRBV3-2 | TGTGCCAGCAGCCAAGCCGGGACAGAATACGAGCAGTACTTC | CASSQAGTEYEQYF
NA | TRBJ1-1 | TRBD1 | TRBV4-2 | TGTGCCAGCAGCCGAGGACAGGGCATGAACACTGAAGCTTTCTTT | CASSRGQGMNTEAFF
NA | TRBJ1-3 | NA | TRBV30 | TGTGCCTGGAGTCGGGGAAGCTCTGGAAACACCATATATTTT | CAWSRGSSGNTIYF
NA | TRBJ2-7 | TRBD2 | TRBV7-2 | TGTGCCAGCAGCCCAGGTGGGGGAGGGAGTGAGCAGTACTTC | CASSPGGGGSEQYF
NA | TRBJ1-6 | NA | TRBV19 | TGTGCCAGTAGTATAGTAGCAGGGTACTCACCCCTCCACTTT | CASSIVAGYSPLHF
once | TRBJ2-2 | NA | TRBV30 | TGTGCCTGGATCAGGCAGGCGAACACCGGGGAGCTGTTTTTT | CAWIRQANTGELFF
NA | TRBJ1-1 | NA | TRBV4-2 | TGTGCCAGCAGCCAAGACGGGACACCCCTCCCAACTGAAGCTTTCTTT | CASSQDGTPLPTEAFF
NA | TRBJ2-1 | NA | TRBV29-1 | TGCAGCGCCGGGATGGGTGGGAATGAGCAGTTCTTC | CSAGMGGNEQFF
few | TRBJ1-5 | NA | TRBV27 | TGTGCCAGCAGTGGCAGGCTGAATCAGCCCCAGCATTTT | CASSGRLNQPQHF
once | TRBJ2-7 | NA | TRBV3-1/TRBV3-2 | TGTGCCAGCAGCCAAGTTCACCAGGGCCCCTACGAGCAGTACTTC | CASSQVHQGPYEQYF
NA | TRBJ2-1 | NA | TRBV7-8 | TGTGCCAGCAGCCCGGAAGGACAGCCTTACAATGAGCAGTTCTTC | CASSPEGQPYNEQFF
NA | TRBJ2-1 | NA | TRBV7-3 | TGTGCCAGCAGCTCACAAAGGGGGGGCGGCAGGGAGCCCTACAATGAGCAGTTCTTC | CASSSQRGGGREPYNEQFF
NA | TRBJ1-2 | NA | TRBV19 | TGTGCCAGTAGTGTCGGGGGTGGGGCCCGTGGCTACACCTTC | CASSVGGGARGYTF
NA | TRBJ2-1 | TRBD2 | TRBV13 | TGTGCCAGCAGCTTAAGAAGCCCCGGGGGGTCTGAGCAGTTCTTC | CASSLRSPGGSEQFF
few | TRBJ2-4 | NA | TRBV4-2 | TGTGCCAGCAGCCAAGACCTCAAAAACATTCAGTACTTC | CASSQDLKNIQYF
NA | TRBJ1-2 | NA | TRBV7-9 | TGTGCCAGCAGCCCCCCCTCACAGGGCGGCTATGGCTACACCTTC | CASSPPSQGGYGYTF
NA | TRBJ2-2 | TRBD2 | TRBV5-4 | TGTGCCAGCAGCTCGAGGACTAGCGGCTACACCGGGGAGCTGTTTTTT | CASSSRTSGYTGELFF
NA | TRBJ2-6 | TRBD1 | TRBV11-2 | TGTGCCAGCAGCTTCCGGACAGGGGCGTATTCTGGGGCCAACGTCCTGACTTTC | CASSFRTGAYSGANVLTF
NA | TRBJ2-7 | NA | TRBV21-1 | TGTGCCAGCAGCTTCATGGGACAGAATATAATCTCCGACTCCTACGAGCAGTACTTC | CASSFMGQNIISDSYEQYF
NA | TRBJ2-2 | NA | TRBV5-3 | TGTGCCAGAAGCTATATGACAGGCTCCTCTCGAAACACCGGGGAGCTGTTTTTT | CARSYMTGSSRNTGELFF
NA | TRBJ2-2 | TRBD1 | TRBV27 | TGTGCCAGCAGTCTATATTCACGGGACAGTTTCCCCGGGGAGCTGTTTTTT | CASSLYSRDSFPGELFF
NA | TRBJ1-2 | NA | TRBV7-2 | TGTGCCAGCAGCTACGGGAGTGCCTCCGATGGCTACACCTTC | CASSYGSASDGYTF
NA | TRBJ1-2 | NA | TRBV6-5 | TGTGCCAGCAGTTTCCCAGGGTCTGGCTACACCTTC | CASSFPGSGYTF
NA | TRBJ1-1 | NA | TRBV4-2 | TGTGCCAGCAGCCCGAGAGGGACACTGAACACTGAAGCTTTCTTT | CASSPRGTLNTEAFF
NA | TRBJ1-1 | NA | TRBV6-5 | TGTGCCAGCAGTCCAACCGGAGGGACTGAAGCTTTCTTT | CASSPTGGTEAFF
NA | TRBJ1-4 | TRBD1 | TRBV19 | TGTGCCAGTAGTACCCCAACAGGGGGGCTGTTTTTT | CASSTPTGGLFF
NA | TRBJ2-7 | NA | TRBV19 | TGTGCCAGTAGTTTCGGGGGTTCCTACGAGCAGTACTTC | CASSFGGSYEQYF
NA | TRBJ1-2 | NA | TRBV5-6 | TGTGCCAGCAGGATTAGGGGCGAGGACTATGGCTACACCTTC | CASRIRGEDYGYTF